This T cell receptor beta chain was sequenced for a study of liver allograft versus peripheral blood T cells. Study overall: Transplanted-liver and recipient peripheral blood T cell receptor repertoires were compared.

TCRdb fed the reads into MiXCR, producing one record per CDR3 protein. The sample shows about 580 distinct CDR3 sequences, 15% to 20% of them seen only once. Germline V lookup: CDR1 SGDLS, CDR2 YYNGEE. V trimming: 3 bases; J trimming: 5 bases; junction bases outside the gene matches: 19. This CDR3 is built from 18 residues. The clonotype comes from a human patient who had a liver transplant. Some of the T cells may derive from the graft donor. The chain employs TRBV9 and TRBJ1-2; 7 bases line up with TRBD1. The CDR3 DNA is TGTGCCAGCAGCGCCCGGGACAGTTATACCCCTAGCACATATGGCTACACCTTC. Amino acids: CASSARDSYTPSTYGYTF. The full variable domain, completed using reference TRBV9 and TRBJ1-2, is DSGVTQTPKHLITATGQRVTLRCSPRSGDLSVYWYQQSLDQGLQFLIQYYNGEERAKGNILERFSAQQFPDLHSELNLSSLELGDSALYFCASSARDSYTPSTYGYTFGSGTRLTVV.